A single sample gave rise to the 29 T cell receptor beta chains below, sequenced in a study of T cell responses to AZD1222 COVID-19 vaccine. Assay: immunoSEQ multiplex PCR; the TCRdb copy retains only in-frame clones and omits some. This sample carries about 120,000 clones, roughly 86% of them seen once, and the ten largest clones take 4% to 4.5%. The sequences come from peripheral blood, collected on day 0 of AZD1222 vaccination. These TCRs come from an adult in good health.

The chain links TRBV2 to TRBJ2-5; 9 positions agree with TRBD1. CDR3 length: 14 amino acids. Trimming took 6 bases from V and 4 from J; bases not matched to a gene: 6. Germline-derived CDR1 and CDR2 are SNHLY and FYNNEI. The CDR3 nucleotides read TGTGCCAGCAGCCACGGACAGGGGTTAGAGACCCAGTACTTC. Its translation: CASSHGQGLETQYF. The full variable domain, in which reference TRBV2 and TRBJ2-5 provide the parts outside the CDR3, is EPEVTQTPSHQVTQMGQEVILRCVPISNHLYFYWYRQILGQKVEFLVSFYNNEISEKSEIFDDQFSVERPDGSNFTLKIRSTKLEDSAMYFCASSHGQGLETQYFGPGTRLLVL.

The chain carries TRBV5-4 and TRBJ2-1, with 10 bases lining up with TRBD1. V shed 2 bases and J 8 bases; nucleotides not matched to a gene: 7. The CDR3 is 15 residues long. Germline V gene sequence: CDR1 SGHNT, CDR2 YYREEE (reference sequence). The CDR3 region has the DNA TGTGCCAGCAGCTTAGGGACAGGGGTCTTTTATGAGCAGTTCTTC. Its protein is CASSLGTGVFYEQFF. The complete variable domain, with remaining parts taken from reference TRBV5-4 and TRBJ2-1, reads ETGVTQSPTHLIKTRGQQVTLRCSSQSGHNTVSWYQQALGQGPQFIFQYYREEENGRGNFPPRFSGLQFPNYSSELNVNALELDDSALYLCASSLGTGVFYEQFFGPGTRLTVL.

This chain joins TRBV28 and TRBJ2-1, with 13 bases that match TRBD2. CDR1 is MDHEN, CDR2 SYDVKM, per germline. V trimming: 5 bases; J trimming: 10 bases; junction bases outside the gene matches: 5. The CDR3 length is 14 residues. CDR3 coding DNA: TGTGCCAGCAGTCACGGACTAGCGGGGGTGGAGCAGTTCTTC. Translation gives CASSHGLAGVEQFF.

CDR3 amino acids: CATSRARTGVSTDTQYF. CDR3 nucleotides: TGTGCCACCAGCAGAGCGAGGACAGGGGTCAGCACAGATACGCAGTATTTT. This chain joins TRBV15 and TRBJ2-3; 9 bases align to TRBD1. CDR1 is LNHNV, CDR2 YYDKDF, per germline (reference sequence). The CDR3 runs 17 residues. V was clipped by 1 base and J by 0 bases; unmatched bases: 5.

This chain's CDR3 is CASRRGPEGYTF. Here the CDR3 DNA reads TGTGCCAGCAGGCGGGGGCCCGAGGGCTACACCTTC. The chain is built from TRBV2 and TRBJ1-2; maybe TRBD1 (6 bases). The CDR3 is 12 amino acids. V dropped 6 bases and J dropped 8 bases, with 13 bases sitting between them. In germline, CDR1 is SNHLY, CDR2 FYNNEI.

The chain combines TRBV6-5 with TRBJ1-1; D remains unclear. Trimming pared 0 bases from V and 0 bases from J, leaving 8 bases between. This CDR3 has 15 residues. The germline V gene has CDR1 MNHEY and CDR2 SVGAGI. CDR3 DNA: TGTGCCAGCAGTTACTCGAATTGGGTGAACACTGAAGCTTTCTTT. Translation: CASSYSNWVNTEAFF.

The chain links TRBV3-1 (or the pseudogene TRBV3-2) to TRBJ1-5; weak D call: TRBD1 (6 bases). Looked up from germline, CDR1 is LGHDT and CDR2 is YNNKEL (reference sequence). Trimming shortened V by 2 bases and J by 4 bases, and 12 bases separated the two germline ends. CDR3 size: 15 residues. For the CDR3, the DNA is TGTGCCAGCAGCCAATCGGACAGCCGGAATCAGCCCCAGCATTTT. This codes for CASSQSDSRNQPQHF.

This chain connects TRBV7-9 to TRBJ2-5; 9 positions agree with TRBD2. The CDR3 consists of 18 residues. The V and J ends lost 1 base and 2 bases, in that order; junction bases with no gene match: 11. From germline, CDR1 is SEHNR and CDR2 FQNEAQ (reference sequence). DNA for the CDR3: TGTGCCAGCAGCTTAGGACGAGGCTTGGCGGGGGGGCAAGAGACCCAGTACTTC. It yields the protein CASSLGRGLAGGQETQYF. The variable domain in full, completed from reference TRBV7-9 and TRBJ2-5, reads DTGVSQNPRHKITKRGQNVTFRCDPISEHNRLYWYRQTLGQGPEFLTYFQNEAQLEKSRLLSDRFSAERPKGSFSTLEIQRTEQGDSAMYLCASSLGRGLAGGQETQYFGPGTRLLVL.

This clone came up once. Here the CDR3 DNA reads TGTGCCACCAGCAGAGACCCCGACAGATTTGAGACCCAGTACTTC. It translates to CATSRDPDRFETQYF. The rearrangement joins TRBV15 to TRBJ2-5, with D perhaps TRBD1 (5 bases). This CDR3 has 15 residues. The V end lost 0 bases, the J end lost 5 bases, and 13 bases lay between the germline ends. CDR1 and CDR2 (germline): LNHNV, YYDKDF (reference sequence).

This chain uses TRBV28 with TRBJ2-5; 12 nucleotides agree with TRBD1. The CDR3 extends over 15 amino acids. Per germline, CDR1 MDHEN and CDR2 SYDVKM. V was clipped by 6 bases and J by 8 bases; unmatched bases: 10. The CDR3 coding sequence is TGTGCCAGCAGGGGAGAGGGACAGGGGGCCTCAACCCAGTACTTC. Translating gives CASRGEGQGASTQYF. Looking up the rest from reference TRBV28 and TRBJ2-5 gives the full variable domain: DVKVTQSSRYLVKRTGEKVFLECVQDMDHENMFWYRQDPGLGLRLIYFSYDVKMKEKGDIPEGYSVSREKKERFSLILESASTNQTSMYLCASRGEGQGASTQYFGPGTRLLVL.

V is TRBV5-1 and J is TRBJ1-2, with a weak D call TRBD1 (5 bases). CDR1 SGHRS and CDR2 YFSETQ come from the germline V gene. The CDR3 covers 15 residues. Trimming shortened V by 5 bases and J by 8 bases, and 22 bases separated the two germline ends. The DNA for the CDR3 is TGCGCCAGCAGTACAGTCACCACAGGCCGGGGGGGCTACACCTTC. Residues: CASSTVTTGRGGYTF.

In this sample, this clone turned up a few times. The chain links TRBV6-5 to TRBJ1-2; the D is unclear. Germline CDR1 MNHEY, CDR2 SVGAGI. This CDR3 is 14 amino acids long. Between the trimmed V and J ends, which lost 7 bases and 0 bases, there was a span of 12 bases. CDR3 amino acids: CASIGLGANYGYTF. DNA of the CDR3: TGTGCCAGCATAGGTCTGGGAGCTAACTATGGCTACACCTTC.

This chain links TRBV27 with TRBJ1-4, with TRBD1 identical over 11 bases. With 6 bases clipped from V and 10 bases from J, the junction kept 7 bases outside the gene matches. Germline CDR1 MNHEY, CDR2 SMNVEV (reference sequence). The CDR3 consists of 14 residues. Here the CDR3 DNA reads TGTGCCAGCAGCCCTGGACAGGGGGCAGGAAAACTGTTTTTT. It translates to CASSPGQGAGKLFF. Based on the CDR3 plus reference TRBV27 and TRBJ1-4, the full variable domain is EAQVTQNPRYLITVTGKKLTVTCSQNMNHEYMSWYRQDPGLGLRQIYYSMNVEVTDKGDVPEGYKVSRKEKRNFPLILESPSPNQTSLYFCASSPGQGAGKLFFGSGTQLSVL.

The V and J genes are TRBV7-9 and TRBJ2-1, with 9 nucleotides matching TRBD2. Germline V gene data show CDR1 as SEHNR and CDR2 as FQNEAQ (reference sequence). V was clipped by 7 bases and J by 3 bases; unmatched bases: 10. CDR3 length equals 16 residues. The chain's CDR3 is CASTRGAGGIYNEQFF. CDR3 DNA sequence: TGTGCCAGCACACGAGGGGCGGGAGGGATCTACAATGAGCAGTTCTTC.

V gene TRBV19 combines with J gene TRBJ1-2, with 8 positions matching TRBD1. From germline, CDR1 is LNHDA and CDR2 SQIVND (reference sequence). The CDR3 runs to 15 residues. The ends lost 6 bases at V and 5 bases at J; junction bases unmatched: 11. The chain's CDR3 is CASRTAGGEEYGYTF. The DNA of the CDR3 is TGTGCCAGTAGAACAGCAGGGGGCGAAGAATATGGCTACACCTTC. The full variable domain, its missing parts supplied by reference TRBV19 and TRBJ1-2, is DGGITQSPKYLFRKEGQNVTLSCEQNLNHDAMYWYRQDPGQGLRLIYYSQIVNDFQKGDIAEGYSVSREKKESFPLTVTSAQKNPTAFYLCASRTAGGEEYGYTFGSGTRLTVV.

The V call is TRBV6-5, the J call TRBJ1-2; the match to TRBD1 covers 7 bases. This CDR3 region has 14 residues. Germline-derived CDR1 and CDR2 are MNHEY and SVGAGI. J was trimmed by 6 bases and V by 6 bases; bases with no gene match: 10. The CDR3 bases are TGTGCCAGCAGGTCGACAGGGACTCGTCATGGCTACACCTTC. Its translation is CASRSTGTRHGYTF.

The chain links TRBV29-1 to TRBJ2-4, with unresolved D. The CDR3 is made up of 13 amino acids. Germline V gene sequence: CDR1 SQVTM, CDR2 ANQGSEA. Trimming left V 6 bases short and J 0 bases short, with 9 bases between. The CDR3 nucleotides read TGCAGCGTGCTAGAAAAAGCCAAAAACATTCAGTACTTC. This sequence encodes CSVLEKAKNIQYF.

V gene TRBV3-1 (or the pseudogene TRBV3-2) combines with J gene TRBJ1-1; D is unresolved. Germline V gives CDR1 LGHDT, CDR2 YNNKEL (reference sequence). The CDR3 consists of 15 residues. Trimming took off 1 base at V and 4 bases at J, with 13 bases between the two ends. CDR3: CASSQGGETGTEAFF. CDR3 DNA sequence: TGTGCCAGCAGCCAAGGCGGGGAGACGGGCACTGAAGCTTTCTTT.

The chain employs TRBV24-1 and TRBJ1-2; D is unclear. CDR1 is KGHDR and CDR2 is SFDVKD in the germline V gene. The ends were cut back, 5 bases at V and 6 bases at J, with 9 bases in the middle. The CDR3 spans 12 residues. CDR3 nucleotide sequence: TGTGCCACCAGTGCGGCAGGCGATGGCTACACCTTC. This translates into CATSAAGDGYTF.

The chain uses TRBV18 and TRBJ2-4; no definite D call. The CDR3 has 16 amino acids. Per germline, CDR1 KGHSH and CDR2 LQKENI. With 4 bases removed from V and 1 base from J, the gap between germline ends came to 14 bases. The CDR3 coding sequence is TGTGCCAGCTCACTCAGCCCCCCCGTTGCCAAAAACATTCAGTACTTC. Amino acid sequence: CASSLSPPVAKNIQYF.

The chain has TRBV7-9 and TRBJ2-1; D might be TRBD2 (5 bases). Germline-derived CDR1 and CDR2 are SEHNR and FQNEAQ (reference sequence). This CDR3 contains 15 residues. The ends were cut back, 4 bases at V and 4 bases at J, with 14 bases in the middle. The CDR3 here is CASSSIAQRYNEQFF. CDR3 nucleotides: TGTGCCAGCAGCTCCATAGCGCAGCGGTACAATGAGCAGTTCTTC.

The chain uses TRBV2 and TRBJ2-4; tentatively, D is TRBD1 (5 bases). Germline CDR1 is SNHLY and CDR2 is FYNNEI. This CDR3 is built from 20 residues. Trimming removed 6 bases from V and 1 base from J, with 28 bases in between. The CDR3 DNA sequence: TGTGCCAGCAGGGAAAGCCCGAACTTAGAGTTTTCAGGGGCCAAAAACATTCAGTACTTC. Amino acids: CASRESPNLEFSGAKNIQYF.

The chain carries TRBV7-6 and TRBJ2-5, with D tentatively TRBD2 (5 bases). V gave up 2 bases and J gave up 5 bases, with 9 bases separating them. The CDR3 consists of 13 residues. CDR1 is SGHVS and CDR2 is FNYEAQ in the germline V gene. CDR3 region: CASSLLGVETQYF. The CDR3 nucleotides read TGTGCCAGCAGCTTATTGGGAGTCGAGACCCAGTACTTC.

The chain carries TRBV6-6 and TRBJ1-2; 10 bases fit TRBD1. Losses at the gene ends were 4 bases for V and 8 bases for J; bases not matched to a gene: 7. Germline values: CDR1 MNHNY, CDR2 SVGAGI (reference sequence). The CDR3 spans 14 residues. The CDR3 DNA is TGTGCCAGCAGTTCGGGGACAGGGGAGCGAGGCTACACCTTC. Translating it yields CASSSGTGERGYTF.

The chain couples TRBV21-1 to TRBJ1-1. TRBV21-1 constitutes a pseudogene. CDR3 length: 15 amino acids. CDR3 sequence reads: CASSTSGPRVTEAFF. In nucleotides, the CDR3 is TGTGCCAGCAGCACGTCTGGGCCGCGGGTCACTGAAGCTTTCTTT.

The gene calls are TRBV7-9 and TRBJ1-5; D unclear. This CDR3 spans 12 amino acids. The V gene lost 2 bases and the J gene lost 10 bases, with 9 bases spanning the gap. CDR1 and CDR2 from the germline V gene are SEHNR and FQNEAQ (reference sequence). CDR3: CASSLSVEPQHF. CDR3 DNA: TGTGCCAGCAGCTTATCGGTGGAACCCCAGCATTTT.

As concerns this clone: The identical CDR3 is also encoded by other nucleotide sequences in the sample. The V call is TRBV5-1, the J call TRBJ2-3, with D perhaps matching TRBD1 (6 bases). This CDR3 contains 15 residues. In germline, CDR1 is SGHRS, CDR2 YFSETQ. V was clipped by 0 bases and J by 2 bases, with 10 bases between them. CDR3 DNA: TGCGCCAGCAGCTTGGGACAGGTTTTCACAGATACGCAGTATTTT. Translated, it gives CASSLGQVFTDTQYF.

The chain employs TRBV6-2 or TRBV6-3 and TRBJ1-5; TRBD1 might be the D (5 bases). With 2 bases removed from V and 1 base from J, the gap between germline ends came to 9 bases. CDR3 size: 15 residues. Germline loops: CDR1 MNHEY, CDR2 SVGEGT. The CDR3 region has the DNA TGTGCCAGCAGTTACATGGGGGGGAGCAATCAGCCCCAGCATTTT. Its translation: CASSYMGGSNQPQHF.

The chain uses TRBV5-1 and TRBJ1-1, with D unclear. Looked up from germline, CDR1 is SGHRS and CDR2 is YFSETQ. The CDR3 extends over 14 amino acids. Trimming left V 2 bases short and J 7 bases short, with 15 bases between. This chain's CDR3 is CASSLEGAGYEAFF. The CDR3 DNA is TGCGCCAGCAGCTTAGAAGGCGCCGGTTATGAAGCTTTCTTT.